The rows below give T cell receptor beta chains drawn from one sample of a study of regulatory T cells in long-lasting Graves disease. TCRdb used MiXCR to reprocess the multiplex PCR reads, holding one entry per CDR3 protein. This sample yields some 500,000 distinct CDR3 sequences, of which 16% are seen a single time; around a quarter belongs to the top ten. This same sample was also part of a study on T cells in Graves' hyperthyroidism and ophthalmopathy.

The sample in question was peripheral blood mononuclear cells (PBMCs), obtained at new diagnosis, from a patient treated with antithyroid drugs. The receptors here all came from a woman aged 35-65 years with Graves disease. The CDR3 runs from the conserved cysteine through the conserved F or W. The D gene is left open where the match is weak. Clone sizes are given selectively: once, few, many, or a class where the clone is expanded.

TGTGCCAGCTCAACTACAGGGGTCTCCCCCTACGAGCAGTACTTC | CASSTTGVSPYEQYF | - | TRBJ2-7 | TRBV18 | TRBD1
TGTGCCAGCAGCCAAAGGGACACCTCTTTCTACGAGCAGTACTTC | CASSQRDTSFYEQYF | - | TRBJ2-7 | TRBV3-1 | -
TGTGCCAGCAGTCCTTGGGGTCATTCCTACAATGAGCAGTTCTTC | CASSPWGHSYNEQFF | many | TRBJ2-1 | TRBV6-1 | -
TGTGCCAGCAGCTCCTCCCTGACTAGCTCAGCTGAGCAGTTCTTC | CASSSSLTSSAEQFF | many | TRBJ2-1 | TRBV7-3 | TRBD2
TGTGCCAGCAAGGAGACTAGCGGCTTAAAAACCCAGTACTTC | CASKETSGLKTQYF | many | TRBJ2-5 | TRBV2 | TRBD2
TGTGCCAGCGGAGGGACTTATGGCTACACCTTC | CASGGTYGYTF | few | TRBJ1-2 | TRBV9 | -
TGCAGTGCTAAAGGCGCCAGAAACACAGATACGCAGTATTTT | CSAKGARNTDTQYF | - | TRBJ2-3 | TRBV20-1 | -
TGTGCCAGCAGCTCCAAGGGACGGCCCCAGCATTTT | CASSSKGRPQHF | few | TRBJ1-5 | TRBV7-9 | -
TGTGCCAGCAGTGACGACAGGACTGAAGCTTTCTTT | CASSDDRTEAFF | many | TRBJ1-1 | TRBV2 | -
TGTGCCAGCACCGGATCCGTGGGATTTCCAGATACGCAGTATTTT | CASTGSVGFPDTQYF | many | TRBJ2-3 | TRBV11-2 | -
TGCAGTACTAACCCGTACAGGGGAAGGACTGAAGCTTTCTTT | CSTNPYRGRTEAFF | few | TRBJ1-1 | TRBV20-1 | TRBD1
TGTGCCAGCAGTGGCTGGAACTCCTATAATTCACCCCTCCACTTT | CASSGWNSYNSPLHF | - | TRBJ1-6 | TRBV6-2/TRBV6-3 | -
TGTGCCAGCAGCTTAGGGGGAATGGCTACGCAGTATTTT | CASSLGGMATQYF | many | TRBJ2-3 | TRBV7-9 | -
TGTGCCAGCAGCCCCGGGAGTCCCAGAAACCCCATGGAAGCTTTCTTT | CASSPGSPRNPMEAFF | many | TRBJ1-1 | TRBV9 | -
TGTGCCAGCAATTCCCCCCGGGGAGAAGCTTTCTTT | CASNSPRGEAFF | many | TRBJ1-1 | TRBV6-1 | -
TGTGCCAGCAGCCTCCTACCAACCTGGGGAGACTATGGCTACACCTTC | CASSLLPTWGDYGYTF | many | TRBJ1-2 | TRBV3-1 | -
TGTGCCATCAGTGATCCAGACACCGGGAACACCGGGGAGCTGTTTTTT | CAISDPDTGNTGELFF | few | TRBJ2-2 | TRBV10-3 | -
TGTGCCATCAGAAGACCGGGACAGGGAACGGTAGGGCAGTTCTTC | CAIRRPGQGTVGQFF | few | TRBJ2-1 | TRBV10-3 | TRBD1
TGCAGTGCTTACACCGGGACAGGGCTCTACGAGCAGTACTTC | CSAYTGTGLYEQYF | - | TRBJ2-7 | TRBV20-1 | TRBD1
TGTGCCAGCAGCTTAAACAGGGAGACCCAGTACTTC | CASSLNRETQYF | many | TRBJ2-5 | TRBV11-2 | -
TGCAGTGCCTTGGGGGTAGGGTTGACTGAAGCTTTCTTT | CSALGVGLTEAFF | - | TRBJ1-1 | TRBV20-1 | -
TGTGCCAGCAGTTCCGGCTTGTCCTATAATTCACCCCTCCACTTT | CASSSGLSYNSPLHF | few | TRBJ1-6 | TRBV12-3/TRBV12-4 | -
TGTGCCAGCTCACCCAACCGGGCTAGCGTGCCCTACGAGCAGTACTTC | CASSPNRASVPYEQYF | few | TRBJ2-7 | TRBV18 | -
TGTGCCAGCAGCACACGTACCCCTAGCGGGGGAGGGGATACGCAGTATTTT | CASSTRTPSGGGDTQYF | - | TRBJ2-3 | TRBV7-9 | TRBD2
TGCGCCAGCAGCTTGGGACAGGGAAGAATCGATGAGCAGTTCTTC | CASSLGQGRIDEQFF | - | TRBJ2-1 | TRBV5-1 | TRBD1
TGTGCCAGCAGCACCGACCGGGACAGGCTCAACTTC | CASSTDRDRLNF | many | TRBJ2-5 | TRBV9 | TRBD1
TGTGCCAGCAGCCCGACTAGCGGGGGGCTACGTAGCACAGATACGCAGTATTTT | CASSPTSGGLRSTDTQYF | many | TRBJ2-3 | TRBV12-3/TRBV12-4 | TRBD2
TGTGCCAGCTCCTACGGGGGGACCGGGGAGCTGTTTTTT | CASSYGGTGELFF | many | TRBJ2-2 | TRBV27 | TRBD2
TGTGCCAGCAGCTTAAAAGAGACCCAGTACTTC | CASSLKETQYF | many | TRBJ2-5 | TRBV12-3/TRBV12-4 | -
TGTGCCAGCAGCCCAAGCTGGAAGCTAAACACCGGGGAGCTGTTTTTT | CASSPSWKLNTGELFF | few | TRBJ2-2 | TRBV7-3 | -
TGTGCCAGCAGCCTCCGACAGGGGCAGGGCTACACCTTC | CASSLRQGQGYTF | few | TRBJ1-2 | TRBV5-6 | TRBD1
TGTGCCAGCAGTGAAAGGGGGACAGGGGCGGGTAGGCCCCAGCATTTT | CASSERGTGAGRPQHF | - | TRBJ1-5 | TRBV2 | TRBD1
TGCAGTGCGAGGACGTCCCCAGGGGCCCAGCATTTT | CSARTSPGAQHF | - | TRBJ1-5 | TRBV20-1 | -
TGTGCCAGCAGCTCCCACAGGAGCAGTTCAGGAAATGAGCAGTTCTTC | CASSSHRSSSGNEQFF | - | TRBJ2-1 | TRBV5-4 | -
TGTGCCAGCAGTTTTGGGTCAGGGAGTTACGAGCAGTACTTC | CASSFGSGSYEQYF | many | TRBJ2-7 | TRBV12-3/TRBV12-4 | -
TGCGCCAGCAGCTTGGATGTGGTAGATACGCAGTATTTT | CASSLDVVDTQYF | many | TRBJ2-3 | TRBV5-1 | -
TGTGCCAGCAGTTCGAGTCGGGGGTATCAGCCCCAGCATTTT | CASSSSRGYQPQHF | many | TRBJ1-5 | TRBV6-9 | -
TGTGCCAGTAGCCAACAAACCGGGTCCAACTATGGCTACACCTTC | CASSQQTGSNYGYTF | - | TRBJ1-2 | TRBV19 | -
TGTGCCAGCAGCATCCGGACGGTGGCGGGCACTGAAGCTTTCTTT | CASSIRTVAGTEAFF | many | TRBJ1-1 | TRBV11-2 | -
TGCGCCAGCAGCTCATGGTCCGCGACAAACTATGGCTACACCTTC | CASSSWSATNYGYTF | few | TRBJ1-2 | TRBV5-1 | -
TGTGCCAGCAGCCAAGATAGGATGACTAGCTATGAGCAGTTCTTC | CASSQDRMTSYEQFF | many | TRBJ2-1 | TRBV3-1 | TRBD2
TGCAGTGCTAGGGTTATTGGAGCGGGGGGCTACAATGAGCAGTTCTTC | CSARVIGAGGYNEQFF | few | TRBJ2-1 | TRBV20-1 | TRBD2
TGTGCTAGTGGTTTGGGCACCCTTGGGGAGCAGTACTTC | CASGLGTLGEQYF | few | TRBJ2-7 | TRBV12-5 | -
TGTGCCAGCAGTTTAGCCGGGACAGGGATAAATCAGCCCCAGCATTTT | CASSLAGTGINQPQHF | - | TRBJ1-5 | TRBV12-3/TRBV12-4 | TRBD1
TGTGCCAGTAGTATGGGTTGGAATATGAACACTGAAGCTTTCTTT | CASSMGWNMNTEAFF | few | TRBJ1-1 | TRBV19 | -
TGTGCCAGACGATTCGACCTTAGGACAGGGGTCGGTCAGCCCCAGCATTTT | CARRFDLRTGVGQPQHF | - | TRBJ1-5 | TRBV6-1 | TRBD1
TGCGCCAGCAGCTCGGGACTCTACAGGGGCTACACCTTC | CASSSGLYRGYTF | few | TRBJ1-2 | TRBV5-1 | -
TGCAGCGCTTCCCGGGGACAGAGCTACAATGAGCAGTTCTTC | CSASRGQSYNEQFF | - | TRBJ2-1 | TRBV29-1 | TRBD1
TGCAGTGCTAGAGCAACAGGGGGCTTAACTAATGAAAAACTGTTTTTT | CSARATGGLTNEKLFF | many | TRBJ1-4 | TRBV20-1 | TRBD1
TGTGCCAGCTCAGCCGGACAGGGTGTCTCTGGAAACACCATATATTTT | CASSAGQGVSGNTIYF | - | TRBJ1-3 | TRBV18 | TRBD1
TGTGCCACCACAACAGGGGAGTATGGCTACACCTTC | CATTTGEYGYTF | few | TRBJ1-2 | TRBV15 | TRBD1
TGTGCCACCAGTGATTTGACACCGGGTGGCACAGATACGCAGTATTTT | CATSDLTPGGTDTQYF | few | TRBJ2-3 | TRBV24-1 | -
TGCAGTGCCCCCCCGCAGGGGTATAATTCACCCCTCCACTTT | CSAPPQGYNSPLHF | once | TRBJ1-6 | TRBV20-1 | -
TGTGCCAGCAGTTCTGGCGGGGGGTACACTGAAGCTTTCTTT | CASSSGGGYTEAFF | many | TRBJ1-1 | TRBV12-3/TRBV12-4 | -